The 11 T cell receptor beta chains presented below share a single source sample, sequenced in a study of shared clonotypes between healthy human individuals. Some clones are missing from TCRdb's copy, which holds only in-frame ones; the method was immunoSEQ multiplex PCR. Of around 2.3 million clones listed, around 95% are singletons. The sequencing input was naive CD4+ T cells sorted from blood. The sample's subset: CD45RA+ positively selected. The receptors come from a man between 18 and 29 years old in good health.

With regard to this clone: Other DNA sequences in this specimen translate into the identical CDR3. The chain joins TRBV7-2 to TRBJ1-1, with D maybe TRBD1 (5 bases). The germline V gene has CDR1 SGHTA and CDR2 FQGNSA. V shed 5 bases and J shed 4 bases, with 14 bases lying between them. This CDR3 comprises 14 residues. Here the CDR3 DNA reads TGTGCCAGCAGCCCCCAGGGAGGTGGCACTGAAGCTTTCTTT. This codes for CASSPQGGGTEAFF.

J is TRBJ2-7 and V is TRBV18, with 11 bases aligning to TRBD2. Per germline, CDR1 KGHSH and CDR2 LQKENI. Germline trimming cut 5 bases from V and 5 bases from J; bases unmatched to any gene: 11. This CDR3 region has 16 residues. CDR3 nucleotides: TGTGCCAGCTCAGGGGGACTAGCGGCCTCCCAGGACGAGCAGTACTTC. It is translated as CASSGGLAASQDEQYF. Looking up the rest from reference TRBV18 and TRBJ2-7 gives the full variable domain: NAGVMQNPRHLVRRRGQEARLRCSPMKGHSHVYWYRQLPEEGLKFMVYLQKENIIDESGMPKERFSAEFPKEGPSILRIQQVVRGDSAAYFCASSGGLAASQDEQYFGPGTRLTVT.

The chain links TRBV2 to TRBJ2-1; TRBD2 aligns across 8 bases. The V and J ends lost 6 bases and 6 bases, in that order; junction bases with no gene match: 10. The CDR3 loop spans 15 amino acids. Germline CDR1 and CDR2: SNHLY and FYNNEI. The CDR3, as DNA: TGTGCCAGCAGACCTAGAAGCGGGAGCAGCAATGAGCAGTTCTTC. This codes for CASRPRSGSSNEQFF.

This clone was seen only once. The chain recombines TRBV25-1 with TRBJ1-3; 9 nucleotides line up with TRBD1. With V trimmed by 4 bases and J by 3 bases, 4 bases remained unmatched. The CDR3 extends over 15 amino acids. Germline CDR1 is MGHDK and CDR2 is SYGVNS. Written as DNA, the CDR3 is TGTGCCAGCAGTGGGACAGGGGAAGGTGGAAACACCATATATTTT. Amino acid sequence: CASSGTGEGGNTIYF.

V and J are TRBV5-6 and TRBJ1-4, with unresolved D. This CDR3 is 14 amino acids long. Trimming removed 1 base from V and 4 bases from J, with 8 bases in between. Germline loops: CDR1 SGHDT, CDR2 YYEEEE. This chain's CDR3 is CASSLTELNEKLFF. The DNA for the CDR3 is TGTGCCAGCAGCTTGACAGAGCTTAATGAAAAACTGTTTTTT.

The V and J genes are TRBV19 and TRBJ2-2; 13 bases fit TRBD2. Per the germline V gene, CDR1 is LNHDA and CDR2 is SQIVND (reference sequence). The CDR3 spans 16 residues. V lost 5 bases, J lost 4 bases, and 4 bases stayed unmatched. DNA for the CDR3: TGTGCCAGTAGTGGACTAGCGGGAGATGCCACCGGGGAGCTGTTTTTT. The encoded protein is CASSGLAGDATGELFF.

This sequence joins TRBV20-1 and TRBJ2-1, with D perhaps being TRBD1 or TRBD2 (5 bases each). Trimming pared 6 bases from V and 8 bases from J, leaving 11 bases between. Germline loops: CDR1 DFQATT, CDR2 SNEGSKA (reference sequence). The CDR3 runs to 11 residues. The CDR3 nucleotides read TGCAGTGCCGCACCGGGGCATGAGCAGTTCTTC. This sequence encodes CSAAPGHEQFF.

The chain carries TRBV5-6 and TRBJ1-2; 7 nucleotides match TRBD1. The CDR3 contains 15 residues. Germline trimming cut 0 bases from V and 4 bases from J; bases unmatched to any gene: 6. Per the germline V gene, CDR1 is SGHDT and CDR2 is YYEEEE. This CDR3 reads CASSLGGEGAYGYTF. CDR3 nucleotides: TGTGCCAGCAGCTTGGGTGGGGAGGGGGCCTATGGCTACACCTTC.

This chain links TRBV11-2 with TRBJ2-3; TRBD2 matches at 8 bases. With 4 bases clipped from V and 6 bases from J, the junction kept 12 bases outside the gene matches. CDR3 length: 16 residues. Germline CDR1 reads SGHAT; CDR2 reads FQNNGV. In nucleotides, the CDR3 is TGTGCCAGCAGCTCCGGCGGGGGGAGACATACCGATACGCAGTATTTT. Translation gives CASSSGGGRHTDTQYF.

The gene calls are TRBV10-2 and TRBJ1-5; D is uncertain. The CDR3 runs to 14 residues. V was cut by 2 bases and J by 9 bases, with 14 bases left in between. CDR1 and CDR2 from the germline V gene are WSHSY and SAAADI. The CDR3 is CASSEGQPEWPQHF. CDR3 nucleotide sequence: TGCGCCAGCAGTGAGGGGCAGCCCGAATGGCCCCAGCATTTT.

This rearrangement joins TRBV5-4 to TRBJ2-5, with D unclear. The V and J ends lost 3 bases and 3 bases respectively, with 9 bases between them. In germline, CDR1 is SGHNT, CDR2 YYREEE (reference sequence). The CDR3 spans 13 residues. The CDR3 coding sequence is TGTGCCAGCAGCTCGAACAGCGAAGAGACCCAGTACTTC. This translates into CASSSNSEETQYF.